These T cell receptor beta chains were read from a single sample in a study of control samples from healthy donors and cancer patients. Measured with immunoSEQ multiplex PCR; TCRdb has only the in-frame clones, and not every one. The data show about 170,000 clones, around 93% seen once. The material sequenced was blood. All receptors come from a woman aged 55-69 years in good health. Both conserved end residues are part of each CDR3. Each record gives: CDR3 protein, CDR3 DNA, J gene, clone size, D gene, CDR3 length, V gene. D genes are given only for firm matches. Size tells how often a clone was seen (once, few, many) or the class of an expanded clone, and some rows leave it out.

CASSPSGGPDTQYF,TGTGCCAGCAGCCCTAGCGGGGGCCCAGATACGCAGTATTTT,TRBJ2-3,NA,TRBD2,14,TRBV7-2
CASSRQGWDEQFF,TGTGCCAGCAGTAGACAGGGGTGGGATGAGCAGTTCTTC,TRBJ2-1,NA,TRBD1,13,TRBV12-3/TRBV12-4
CASSSGTPDNSPLHF,TGTGCCAGCAGCTCCGGGACACCAGATAATTCACCCCTCCACTTT,TRBJ1-6,NA,NA,15,TRBV5-4
CASSLKGVAFF,TGTGCCAGCAGCTTAAAGGGTGTGGCTTTCTTT,TRBJ1-1,NA,NA,11,TRBV7-8
CASSLSARLGTGELFF,TGTGCCAGCAGCTTATCGGCTAGATTGGGCACCGGGGAGCTGTTTTTT,TRBJ2-2,once,NA,16,TRBV7-8
CASSQAGQGFYEQYF,TGCGCCAGCAGCCAAGCGGGACAGGGGTTCTACGAGCAGTACTTC,TRBJ2-7,NA,TRBD1,15,TRBV4-1
CASSNRGDQPQHF,TGTGCCAGCAGCAACAGGGGGGATCAGCCCCAGCATTTT,TRBJ1-5,NA,TRBD1,13,TRBV6-6
CASRVEAFNEQFF,TGTGCCAGCAGGGTAGAAGCCTTTAATGAGCAGTTCTTC,TRBJ2-1,NA,NA,13,TRBV2
CATSRDRGTQYF,TGTGCCACCAGCAGAGATCGAGGGACCCAGTACTTC,TRBJ2-5,NA,NA,12,TRBV15
CASRPTGMNYGYTF,TGTGCCAGCAGGCCGACAGGGATGAACTATGGCTACACCTTC,TRBJ1-2,NA,TRBD1,14,TRBV27
CASSVAGTGITGELFF,TGTGCCAGCAGCGTGGCAGGGACAGGGATCACCGGGGAGCTGTTTTTT,TRBJ2-2,NA,TRBD1,16,TRBV9
CASSLQDVNTEAFF,TGCGCCAGCAGCCTACAGGACGTGAACACTGAAGCTTTCTTT,TRBJ1-1,NA,NA,14,TRBV5-1
CASSYDEAGGPDTQYF,TGTGCCAGCAGTTACGACGAAGCGGGGGGACCAGATACGCAGTATTTT,TRBJ2-3,NA,TRBD2,16,TRBV6-5
CASSKEDEQYF,TGTGCCAGCAGCAAAGAGGACGAGCAGTACTTC,TRBJ2-7,once,NA,11,TRBV21-1
CASSLTTWGNQPQHF,TGTGCCAGCAGCTTGACGACGTGGGGCAATCAGCCCCAGCATTTT,TRBJ1-5,NA,NA,15,TRBV5-5
CASRTKTQYF,TGTGCCAGCCGGACGAAGACCCAGTACTTC,TRBJ2-5,NA,NA,10,TRBV21-1
CASRPGTSGSIGTDTQYF,TGCGCCAGCAGGCCGGGGACTAGCGGCAGTATAGGCACAGATACGCAGTATTTT,TRBJ2-3,NA,TRBD2,18,TRBV10-1
CASSTSASESEAFF,TGTGCCAGCAGCACATCGGCGTCAGAAAGTGAAGCTTTCTTT,TRBJ1-1,NA,NA,14,TRBV7-2
CASKSGGGTDTQYF,TGTGCCAGTAAGAGTGGGGGGGGCACAGATACGCAGTATTTT,TRBJ2-3,NA,TRBD2,14,TRBV19
CASSTDRTHTNYGYTF,TGTGCCAGCAGCACCGATCGGACACATACTAACTATGGCTACACCTTC,TRBJ1-2,NA,NA,16,TRBV21-1
CASSLEGRGTKTQYF,TGTGCCAGCAGCTTGGAGGGCAGGGGCACAAAGACCCAGTACTTC,TRBJ2-5,NA,NA,15,TRBV5-4
CSVGPRGRMNTEAFF,TGCAGCGTCGGGCCAAGGGGGCGCATGAACACTGAAGCTTTCTTT,TRBJ1-1,NA,TRBD1,15,TRBV29-1
CSASLIRPNTQYF,TGCAGTGCTAGTTTGATTCGACCTAATACGCAGTATTTT,TRBJ2-3,NA,NA,13,TRBV20-1
CASRLFPGQESYEQYF,TGTGCCAGCCGTCTTTTTCCGGGACAGGAGTCCTACGAGCAGTACTTC,TRBJ2-7,NA,TRBD1,16,TRBV9
CASSTEASYEQYF,TGTGCCAGTTCAACAGAAGCCTCCTACGAGCAGTACTTC,TRBJ2-7,NA,NA,13,TRBV19
CATSGIAGQAGGSTDTQYF,TGTGCCACCAGCGGAATAGCTGGGCAAGCGGGGGGGAGCACAGATACGCAGTATTTT,TRBJ2-3,NA,TRBD2,19,TRBV15
CASSQKGPDTQYF,TGTGCCAGCAGCCAGAAGGGCCCAGATACGCAGTATTTT,TRBJ2-3,NA,NA,13,TRBV3-1/TRBV3-2
CASRDGTWTEAFF,TGTGCCAGCAGGGACGGGACATGGACTGAAGCTTTCTTT,TRBJ1-1,NA,NA,13,TRBV6-5
CAWRRQEGSYNSPLHF,TGTGCCTGGAGACGGCAGGAAGGCTCCTATAATTCACCCCTCCACTTT,TRBJ1-6,NA,NA,16,TRBV30
CASTQGRGIGYGYTF,TGTGCCAGCACCCAGGGCAGGGGGATTGGTTATGGCTACACCTTC,TRBJ1-2,NA,TRBD1,15,TRBV6-6
CAISGTVNEKLFF,TGTGCCATCAGTGGGACGGTAAATGAAAAACTGTTTTTT,TRBJ1-4,NA,NA,13,TRBV10-3
CASSQGDTANYGYTF,TGTGCCAGCAGCCAAGGGGACACAGCTAACTATGGCTACACCTTC,TRBJ1-2,NA,NA,15,TRBV3-1/TRBV3-2
CASSVEGGLGSPLHF,TGTGCCAGCAGCGTAGAGGGGGGGCTCGGTTCACCCCTCCACTTT,TRBJ1-6,NA,NA,15,TRBV9
CASSQALGTDTQYF,TGTGCCAGCAGTCAAGCCCTGGGGACAGATACGCAGTATTTT,TRBJ2-3,NA,NA,14,TRBV7-9
CASSRGDGTEAFF,TGTGCCAGCAGCAGGGGTGATGGCACTGAAGCTTTCTTT,TRBJ1-1,NA,NA,13,TRBV6-5
CASSLAGTSGVAKNIQYF,TGTGCCAGCAGCTTAGCGGGGACTAGCGGGGTGGCCAAAAACATTCAGTACTTC,TRBJ2-4,NA,TRBD2,18,TRBV7-8
CASSQGTQGNTEAFF,TGTGCCAGCAGCCAAGGTACCCAAGGAAACACTGAAGCTTTCTTT,TRBJ1-1,NA,NA,15,TRBV14
CASSVGPQGRMNTEAFF,TGTGCCAGCAGCGTTGGTCCACAGGGCCGAATGAACACTGAAGCTTTCTTT,TRBJ1-1,NA,NA,17,TRBV9
CASSLGPGGGTDTQYF,TGTGCCAGCAGCTTAGGTCCTGGAGGGGGCACAGATACGCAGTATTTT,TRBJ2-3,NA,NA,16,TRBV7-2
CASSSQIRDNPRRGEQYF,TGTGCCAGCAGTTCTCAGATCCGAGACAACCCGAGGCGGGGGGAGCAGTACTTC,TRBJ2-7,NA,TRBD2,18,TRBV6-2/TRBV6-3
CASSLSTGSGYTF,TGTGCCAGCAGTTTATCGACAGGGAGCGGCTACACCTTC,TRBJ1-2,NA,TRBD1,13,TRBV27
CAWSWGDGTIYF,TGTGCCTGGAGTTGGGGGGACGGCACCATATATTTT,TRBJ1-3,NA,NA,12,TRBV30
CASSLWLTDNTGELFF,TGTGCCAGCAGTTTATGGTTGACCGACAACACCGGGGAGCTGTTTTTT,TRBJ2-2,NA,NA,16,TRBV27
CASSYVVGIKALEQYF,TGTGCCAGCAGTTACGTAGTCGGCATCAAGGCGCTCGAGCAGTACTTC,TRBJ2-7,NA,NA,16,TRBV6-2/TRBV6-3
CASSKGYTSNEQFF,TGTGCCAGTAGTAAAGGGTACACCTCTAATGAGCAGTTCTTC,TRBJ2-1,NA,NA,14,TRBV19
CASSQYNRASQPQHF,TGTGCCAGCAGCCAATATAACAGGGCATCTCAGCCCCAGCATTTT,TRBJ1-5,NA,NA,15,TRBV6-6
CASSVAGITGNTIYF,TGTGCCAGCAGCGTAGCAGGGATAACTGGAAACACCATATATTTT,TRBJ1-3,NA,NA,15,TRBV9
CAISESGAGETQYF,TGTGCCATCAGTGAGTCTGGGGCGGGGGAGACCCAGTACTTC,TRBJ2-5,once,NA,14,TRBV10-3
CARDEGANYGYTF,TGTGCCAGAGATGAGGGAGCTAACTATGGCTACACCTTC,TRBJ1-2,NA,NA,13,TRBV2
CASSEADRTASVYGYTF,TGTGCCAGCAGTGAGGCAGATAGGACTGCCAGCGTATATGGCTACACCTTC,TRBJ1-2,NA,NA,17,TRBV2
CASTPTETYNEQFF,TGTGCCAGCACCCCGACTGAAACCTACAATGAGCAGTTCTTC,TRBJ2-1,NA,NA,14,TRBV6-2/TRBV6-3
CASSGGGAGSNQPQHF,TGTGCCAGCTCCGGGGGCGGGGCCGGGAGCAATCAGCCCCAGCATTTT,TRBJ1-5,NA,NA,16,TRBV7-9
CASSFTTGGNTIYF,TGTGCCAGCAGCTTTACTACGGGGGGAAACACCATATATTTT,TRBJ1-3,NA,NA,14,TRBV7-8
CASSSDTGYGYTF,TGCGCCAGCAGCTCGGACACCGGCTATGGCTACACCTTC,TRBJ1-2,once,NA,13,TRBV5-1
CASSGGVYTEAFF,TGTGCCAGCAGTGGGGGGGTTTATACTGAAGCTTTCTTT,TRBJ1-1,once,NA,13,TRBV9